This T cell receptor beta chain originates from a study of blood T cell repertoires in COVID-19 (dated by TCRdb to about 2020). For the wider study: The collaborator samples originated in the United States, Italy and Spain and spanned the acute and convalescent phases of COVID-19. The material from the prospective study consisted of cDNA or gDNA derived from T cells, B-cell-depleted T cells, or PBMCs. Subjects who had been exposed to COVID-19, were actively infected with it, or had recovered from it provided the deeply sampled blood TCRbeta repertoires that made up the dataset. The repertoires were released in a freely available public database intended as a resource for research on the immune response to SARS-CoV-2. The samples were drawn from the first 160 participants of the ongoing ImmuneRACE study and from roughly 1,300 subjects provided by 6 global collaborators. Sample metadata almost always included a de-identified subject ID, COVID-19 status, age in years and sex. Where available, HLA class I and class II types were taken from metadata supplied by the sample provider and were not determined by assay-based typing.

Notes on this clone: Its antigen is still unknown. Base quality data are lacking; no much larger clone is found one base away.

The immunoSEQ Assay, a bias-controlled multiplex PCR, was used to amplify TCRbeta CDR3 regions from genomic DNA. In the authors' own workflow: The number of nucleated cells in each sample was estimated from the amplification of reference gene primers within the assay. To quantify the absolute abundance of each unique TCRbeta CDR3 rearrangement, sequence reads were collapsed and filtered. For each sample, productive Simpson clonality was calculated as the square root of Simpson's diversity index over productive rearrangements. What TCRdb holds here is the immuneACCESS table cut down to in-frame rearrangements. Part of the clones is not present; checked against another copy, under half of the missing clones reflect an unresolved V gene, and the others are unexplained. The D gene and trimming were derived from the DNA, and the V and J assignments and clone size from that table. In all, the sample holds about 290,000 clones, and 85% of those were seen once. The ten largest clonotypes hold around 4% of the sample.

General findings and caveats noted by the study authors: Clinical and demographic metadata were provided uncurated, with the amount varying by source and participant.

Collaborating institutions collected whole blood in K2EDTA tubes following their own protocols. For TCRbeta analysis, collaborators shipped samples in one of three forms: frozen whole blood, isolated PBMCs, or DNA extracted from either of those sample types. The CDR3 measures 15 amino acids from cysteine to phenylalanine. Here the CDR3 DNA is all that survives: 45 bases in frame from base 1. Between the V and J ends, shortened by 1 base and 6 bases respectively, the junction contains 15 bases. CDR1 and CDR2 (MNHEY, SVGAGI) derive from the germline V gene. The source of this sequence is a woman in her 50s with active or convalescent COVID-19. The chain is assembled from TRBV6-5 and TRBJ1-1; the D segment could be TRBD1, given 5 matching bases. Sequenced input: peripheral blood. In nucleotide form, the sequence is TGTGCCAGCAGTTACTTTGGCAGGGTGAGGTCTGAAGCTTTCTTT. Translated, it gives CASSYFGRVRSEAFF.